This T cell receptor (beta chain) was recorded in a study of CD8 T cells in Susac syndrome. With random hexamers, 0.5 to 1 ug RNA was reverse transcribed. The authors amplified TCR beta CDR3 across 54 Vbeta and 13 Jbeta using immunoSEQ multiplex PCR. TCRdb re-derived calls from the immunoSEQ multiplex PCR reads in MiXCR, one entry per CDR3 protein. The sample consists of about 76,000 distinct CDR3 sequences, 90% to 95% of them appearing once. TCR beta sequencing was performed on blood CD8+ and CD4+ T cells. The patients who served as multiple sclerosis controls were treatment-naive and had stable or active relapsing-remitting disease that fulfilled the revised McDonald criteria. Negative isolation was used for CD8+ and CD4+ T cells and FACS enrichment for TEMRA cells. Material for sequencing was CD8+ T cells from PBMCs. The receptor's source is a human donor with multiple sclerosis.

CDR3 amino acids: CASSVGGGSEQFF. CDR3 in DNA: TGTGCCAGCAGCGTAGGAGGGGGGAGTGAGCAGTTCTTC. The chain couples TRBV9 to TRBJ2-1; either TRBD1 or TRBD2 may supply D (6 bases each). Germline V gives CDR1 SGDLS, CDR2 YYNGEE. V gave up 0 bases and J gave up 9 bases, with 10 bases separating them. There are 13 residues in the CDR3.